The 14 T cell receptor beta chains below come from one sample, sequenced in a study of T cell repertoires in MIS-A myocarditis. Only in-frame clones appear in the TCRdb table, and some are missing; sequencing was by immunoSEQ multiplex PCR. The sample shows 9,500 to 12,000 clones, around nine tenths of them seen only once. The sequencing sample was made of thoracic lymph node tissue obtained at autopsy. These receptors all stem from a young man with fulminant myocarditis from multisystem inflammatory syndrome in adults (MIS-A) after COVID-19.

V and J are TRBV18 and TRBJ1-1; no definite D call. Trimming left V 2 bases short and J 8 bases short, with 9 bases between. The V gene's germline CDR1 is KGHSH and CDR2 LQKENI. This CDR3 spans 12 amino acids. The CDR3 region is CASSPGEGEAFF. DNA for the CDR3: TGTGCCAGCTCACCAGGGGAAGGGGAAGCTTTCTTT.

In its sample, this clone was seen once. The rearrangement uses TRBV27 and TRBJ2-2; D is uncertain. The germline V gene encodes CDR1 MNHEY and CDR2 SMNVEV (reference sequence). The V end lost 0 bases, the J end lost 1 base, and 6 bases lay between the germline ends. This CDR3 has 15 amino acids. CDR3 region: CASSLSKGNTGELFF. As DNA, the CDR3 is TGTGCCAGCAGTTTATCGAAGGGGAACACCGGGGAGCTGTTTTTT.

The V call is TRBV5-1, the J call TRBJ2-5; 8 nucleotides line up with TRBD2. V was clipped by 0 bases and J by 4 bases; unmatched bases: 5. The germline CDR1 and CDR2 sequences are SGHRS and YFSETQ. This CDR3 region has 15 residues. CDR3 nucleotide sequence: TGCGCCAGCAGCTTGGAGCTTCTAGCGGGAGAGACCCAGTACTTC. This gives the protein CASSLELLAGETQYF.

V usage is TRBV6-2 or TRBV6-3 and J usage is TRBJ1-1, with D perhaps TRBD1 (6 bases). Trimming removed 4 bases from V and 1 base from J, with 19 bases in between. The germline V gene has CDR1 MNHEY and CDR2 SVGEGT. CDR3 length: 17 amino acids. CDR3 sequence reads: CASSSQGNFLGNTEAFF. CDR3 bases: TGTGCCAGCAGTTCGCAGGGGAACTTTTTAGGGAACACTGAAGCTTTCTTT.

DNA for the CDR3: TGTGCCAGCAGCCACAGGGGACAGGGAGTGGGTAGTTCACCCCTCCACTTT. Protein: CASSHRGQGVGSSPLHF. The J gene is TRBJ1-6, the V gene TRBV27; 9 bases agree with TRBD1. The CDR3 runs to 17 residues. Germline V gene lookup returns CDR1 MNHEY and CDR2 SMNVEV (reference sequence). V dropped 6 bases and J dropped 9; count of bases not matched to a gene: 15.

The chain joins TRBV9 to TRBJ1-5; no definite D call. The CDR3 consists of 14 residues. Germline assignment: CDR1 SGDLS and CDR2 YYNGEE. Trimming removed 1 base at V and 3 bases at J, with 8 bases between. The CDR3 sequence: CASSVTGNNQPQHF. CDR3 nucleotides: TGTGCCAGCAGCGTAACTGGAAACAATCAGCCCCAGCATTTT.

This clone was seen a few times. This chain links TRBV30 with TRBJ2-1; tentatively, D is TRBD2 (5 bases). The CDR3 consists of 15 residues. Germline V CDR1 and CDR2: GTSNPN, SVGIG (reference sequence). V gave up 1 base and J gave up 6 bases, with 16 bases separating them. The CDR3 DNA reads TGTGCCTGGAGTGGACCGCAGGTAGAGGGCAATGAGCAGTTCTTC. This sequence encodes CAWSGPQVEGNEQFF.

CDR3 sequence: CAWSAAMELSPLHF. CDR3 in DNA: TGTGCCTGGAGTGCCGCAATGGAACTTTCACCCCTCCACTTT. This sequence joins TRBV30 and TRBJ1-6; D gene uncertain. The V and J ends lost 1 base and 9 bases respectively, with 13 bases between them. This CDR3 spans 14 amino acids. The germline CDR1 and CDR2 sequences are GTSNPN and SVGIG (reference sequence).

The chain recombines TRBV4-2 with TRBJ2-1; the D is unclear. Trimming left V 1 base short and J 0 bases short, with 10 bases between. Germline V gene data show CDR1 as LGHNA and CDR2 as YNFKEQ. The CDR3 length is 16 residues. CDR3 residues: CASSQARTSSYNEQFF. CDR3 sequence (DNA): TGTGCCAGCAGCCAAGCCCGCACGAGCTCCTACAATGAGCAGTTCTTC.

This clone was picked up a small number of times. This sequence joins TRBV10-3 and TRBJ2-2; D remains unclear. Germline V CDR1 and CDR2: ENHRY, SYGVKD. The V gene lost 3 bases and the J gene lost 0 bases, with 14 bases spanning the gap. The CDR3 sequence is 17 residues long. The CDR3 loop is CAISEFSIGSNTGELFF. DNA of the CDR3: TGTGCCATCAGTGAATTTAGTATCGGGTCGAACACCGGGGAGCTGTTTTTT.

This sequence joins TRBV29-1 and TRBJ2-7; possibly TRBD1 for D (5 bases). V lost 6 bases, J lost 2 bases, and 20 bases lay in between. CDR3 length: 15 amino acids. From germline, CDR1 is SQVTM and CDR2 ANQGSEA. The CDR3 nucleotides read TGCAGCGTCCTTAGATCGGACAATCAAGCCTACGAGCAGTACTTC. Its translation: CSVLRSDNQAYEQYF.

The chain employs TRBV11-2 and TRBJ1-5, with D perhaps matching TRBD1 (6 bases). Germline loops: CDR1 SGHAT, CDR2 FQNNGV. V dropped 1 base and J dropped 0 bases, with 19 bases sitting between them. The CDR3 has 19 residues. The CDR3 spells CASSLGQGLDGNSNQPQHF. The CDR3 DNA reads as TGTGCCAGCAGCTTAGGGCAGGGGTTAGATGGTAATAGCAATCAGCCCCAGCATTTT.

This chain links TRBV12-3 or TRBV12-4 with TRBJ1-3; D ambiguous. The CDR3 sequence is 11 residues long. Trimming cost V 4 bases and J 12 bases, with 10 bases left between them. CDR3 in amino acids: CASSSLLGIYF. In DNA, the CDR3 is TGTGCCAGCAGTTCGCTTTTGGGCATATATTTT.

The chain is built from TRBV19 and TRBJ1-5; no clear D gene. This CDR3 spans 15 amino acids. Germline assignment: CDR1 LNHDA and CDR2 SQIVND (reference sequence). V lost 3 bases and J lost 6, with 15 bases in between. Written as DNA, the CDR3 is TGTGCCAGTAGTATGGGATCGGGAGGAGGTCAGCCCCAGCATTTT. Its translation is CASSMGSGGGQPQHF.